Listed here are 29 T cell receptor beta chains from one sample, sequenced in a study of cytomegalovirus exposure and HLA in healthy donors. Primers for the PCR totalled 60 Vbeta and 13 Jbeta. Clones were sequenced by immunoSEQ multiplex PCR, and TCRdb holds only the in-frame ones, with some missing. The data show just under 95,000 clones, 81% seen once. Material: PBMCs. The receptors here all came from a girl aged 2 to 10 in good health and CMV-seropositive.

The J gene is TRBJ2-7, the V gene TRBV30, with a possible D match to TRBD2 (6 bases). Germline loops: CDR1 GTSNPN, CDR2 SVGIG (reference sequence). The CDR3 consists of 15 residues. V was cut by 4 bases and J by 0 bases, with 16 bases left in between. This chain's CDR3 is CAWIIQRADSYEQYF. The CDR3 coding sequence is TGTGCCTGGATTATCCAGCGGGCGGACTCCTACGAGCAGTACTTC.

The chain links TRBV7-9 to TRBJ1-1, with D maybe TRBD1 (5 bases). The germline V gene has CDR1 SEHNR and CDR2 FQNEAQ (reference sequence). The CDR3 runs to 17 residues. Between the trimmed V and J ends, which lost 5 bases and 1 base, there was a span of 20 bases. The CDR3 DNA reads as TGTGCCAGCAGCCCAAAGCAGGGAGGGGTCGCGAACACTGAAGCTTTCTTT. This encodes CASSPKQGGVANTEAFF. Filled out from reference TRBV7-9 and TRBJ1-1, the complete variable domain reads DTGVSQNPRHKITKRGQNVTFRCDPISEHNRLYWYRQTLGQGPEFLTYFQNEAQLEKSRLLSDRFSAERPKGSFSTLEIQRTEQGDSAMYLCASSPKQGGVANTEAFFGQGTRLTVV.

The chain uses TRBV4-2 and TRBJ1-5, with D hard to call. V dropped 0 bases and J dropped 0 bases, with 9 bases sitting between them. This CDR3 has 16 amino acids. From germline, CDR1 is LGHNA and CDR2 YNFKEQ. This chain's CDR3 is CASSQDTDTSNQPQHF. CDR3 nucleotide sequence: TGTGCCAGCAGCCAAGACACTGACACTAGCAATCAGCCCCAGCATTTT.

The rearrangement joins TRBV29-1 to TRBJ2-3, with a tentative D call TRBD1 (6 bases). The germline V and J ends were trimmed by 3 bases and 3 bases, with 16 bases remaining between them. CDR1 SQVTM and CDR2 ANQGSEA come from the germline V gene. There are 15 residues in the CDR3. The CDR3: CSVDVLDRRTDTQYF. The DNA for the CDR3 is TGCAGCGTTGATGTTTTGGACAGAAGAACAGATACGCAGTATTTT.

This clone has only one observation. V is TRBV9 and J is TRBJ2-1, with 7 nucleotides matching TRBD2. V shed 3 bases and J 2 bases; nucleotides not matched to a gene: 5. CDR1 and CDR2 from the germline V gene are SGDLS and YYNGEE. The CDR3 extends over 15 amino acids. The CDR3 DNA reads TGTGCCAGCAGCGAGAGCGGGACCACCTACAATGAGCAGTTCTTC. Translation: CASSESGTTYNEQFF. The whole variable domain, remainder taken from reference TRBV9 and TRBJ2-1, is DSGVTQTPKHLITATGQRVTLRCSPRSGDLSVYWYQQSLDQGLQFLIQYYNGEERAKGNILERFSAQQFPDLHSELNLSSLELGDSALYFCASSESGTTYNEQFFGPGTRLTVL.

This clone appeared a few times. As DNA, the CDR3 is TGTGCCAGCAGCTTGAACAGGGTGCCCGGGGAGCTGTTTTTT. As protein: CASSLNRVPGELFF. This chain uses TRBV5-6 with TRBJ2-2; the D gene is possibly TRBD1 (6 bases). This CDR3 contains 14 residues. Germline V gives CDR1 SGHDT, CDR2 YYEEEE. The germline V and J ends were trimmed by 1 base and 6 bases, with 10 bases remaining between them.

The V gene is TRBV5-4, the J gene TRBJ1-5, with D maybe TRBD1 (5 bases). The CDR3 totals 15 residues. The germline V gene has CDR1 SGHNT and CDR2 YYREEE (reference sequence). Trimming removed 2 bases at V and 3 bases at J, with 12 bases between. The CDR3 sequence is CASSFRPGLNQPQHF. The CDR3 DNA sequence: TGTGCCAGCAGCTTCCGACCAGGGCTCAATCAGCCCCAGCATTTT.

V and J are TRBV30 and TRBJ1-1; D not certain. The CDR3 runs to 13 residues. V was cut by 2 bases and J by 4 bases, with 11 bases left in between. Germline CDR1 and CDR2: GTSNPN and SVGIG (reference sequence). The CDR3 protein is CAWSSLRRTEAFF. The CDR3 coding sequence is TGTGCCTGGAGTAGTTTGAGGCGCACTGAAGCTTTCTTT.

This chain uses TRBV6-5 with TRBJ2-1; 14 bases align to TRBD2. J lost 7 bases, V lost 10 bases, and 3 bases had no gene match. The CDR3 has 13 residues. Germline V gene sequence: CDR1 MNHEY, CDR2 SVGAGI. The CDR3 nucleotides are TGTGCCACCGGACTAGCGGGGGGAAATGAGCAGTTCTTC. Its translation is CATGLAGGNEQFF.

This clone has just a few counts. The V call is TRBV30, the J call TRBJ2-7, with D possibly being TRBD1 (6 bases). There are 13 residues in the CDR3. Looked up from germline, CDR1 is GTSNPN and CDR2 is SVGIG (reference sequence). V lost 3 bases to trimming and J lost 6 bases, with 15 bases between them. CDR3 bases: TGTGCCTGGAGGAAAAACAGGGAGAGCGAGCAGTACTTC. Its protein product is CAWRKNRESEQYF.

The rearrangement uses TRBV7-6 and TRBJ2-7; tentative D call: TRBD1 (6 bases). The V gene lost 2 bases and the J gene lost 3 bases, with 14 bases spanning the gap. Per germline, CDR1 SGHVS and CDR2 FNYEAQ. CDR3 size: 15 residues. In nucleotides, the CDR3 is TGTGCCAGCAGCTTAAGGGACACGAGTATCTACGAGCAGTACTTC. Encoded protein: CASSLRDTSIYEQYF.

The chain combines TRBV6-5 with TRBJ2-7, with D possibly being TRBD1 (6 bases). The CDR3 spans 16 residues. Trimming removed 2 bases at V and 2 bases at J, with 16 bases between. Per germline, CDR1 MNHEY and CDR2 SVGAGI. The CDR3, as DNA: TGTGCCAGCAGTTACACCAACAGGGTCCAAGCCTACGAGCAGTACTTC. It codes for CASSYTNRVQAYEQYF.

The chain carries TRBV5-1 and TRBJ1-1; D is ambiguous. In germline, CDR1 is SGHRS, CDR2 YFSETQ. The CDR3 is made up of 15 amino acids. V dropped 4 bases and J dropped 0 bases, with 13 bases sitting between them. As DNA, the CDR3 is TGCGCCAGCAGCCCACGGGTGGGAGTGAACACTGAAGCTTTCTTT. Residues: CASSPRVGVNTEAFF.

V usage is TRBV5-4 and J usage is TRBJ2-3, with a weak D call TRBD1 (5 bases). The V gene's germline CDR1 is SGHNT and CDR2 YYREEE (reference sequence). This CDR3 has 15 amino acids. Trimming took 5 bases from V and 2 from J, leaving 15 bases between them. CDR3 protein: CASRPRSTDTDTQYF. CDR3 DNA sequence: TGTGCCAGCAGACCCAGGTCGACAGACACAGATACGCAGTATTTT.

The chain is built from TRBV6-5 and TRBJ2-2; D ambiguous. The V gene's germline CDR1 is MNHEY and CDR2 SVGAGI. V was shortened by 1 base and J by 3 bases, with 9 bases between the two germline ends. The CDR3 is made up of 15 amino acids. The CDR3 sequence is CASSYLSTYTGELFF. The CDR3 DNA reads as TGTGCCAGCAGTTACTTGAGCACTTACACCGGGGAGCTGTTTTTT.

The genes are TRBV4-3 and TRBJ2-7; perhaps TRBD2 as D (5 bases). CDR3 size: 15 residues. Germline CDR1 LGHNA, CDR2 YSLEER. V was shortened by 0 bases and J by 4 bases, with 13 bases between the two germline ends. Here the CDR3 DNA reads TGCGCCAGCAGCCAAGAACGCAGCGGCTTTTACGAGCAGTACTTC. This encodes CASSQERSGFYEQYF.

V usage is TRBV18 and J usage is TRBJ1-2; 9 positions agree with TRBD1. The germline CDR1 and CDR2 sequences are KGHSH and LQKENI. The CDR3 length is 14 residues. V lost 3 bases to trimming and J lost 7 bases; unmatched junction nucleotides: 6. The CDR3 DNA is TGTGCCAGCTCACCCGGACAGGGGTTTAGTGGCTACACCTTC. Translated, it gives CASSPGQGFSGYTF.

The chain links TRBV18 to TRBJ1-1; D gene unclear. The length of the CDR3 is 14 residues. Trimming pared 1 base from V and 2 bases from J, leaving 8 bases between. Germline loops: CDR1 KGHSH, CDR2 LQKENI. CDR3 sequence reads: CASSPQEANTEAFF. DNA of the CDR3: TGTGCCAGCTCACCACAAGAGGCAAACACTGAAGCTTTCTTT.

V gene TRBV28 combines with J gene TRBJ2-7; 9 bases map to TRBD2. The CDR3 extends over 14 amino acids. CDR1 and CDR2 from the germline V gene are MDHEN and SYDVKM. V shed 2 bases and J 3 bases; nucleotides not matched to a gene: 2. The CDR3, as DNA: TGTGCCAGCAGTTTAGGTAGCGGGAGCTACGAGCAGTACTTC. Translated: CASSLGSGSYEQYF.

This chain joins TRBV27 and TRBJ2-3; D remains ambiguous. The V gene's germline CDR1 is MNHEY and CDR2 SMNVEV (reference sequence). Trimming pared 2 bases from V and 4 bases from J, leaving 7 bases between. CDR3 size: 13 residues. The CDR3 protein is CASSLIEADTQYF. Here the CDR3 DNA reads TGTGCCAGCAGTTTAATAGAGGCAGATACGCAGTATTTT.

There are a few counts of this clone. This sequence joins TRBV18 and TRBJ1-2, with D tentatively TRBD1 (5 bases). The CDR3 sequence is 13 residues long. Trimming pared 2 bases from V and 7 bases from J, leaving 11 bases between. Per the germline V gene, CDR1 is KGHSH and CDR2 is LQKENI. The CDR3 region has the DNA TGTGCCAGCTCACCAGTCAGGGTTGGTGGCTACACCTTC. Translated, it gives CASSPVRVGGYTF.

The V call is TRBV10-2, the J call TRBJ1-1; a possible D gene is TRBD1 (5 bases). The CDR3 contains 12 residues. Germline V gives CDR1 WSHSY, CDR2 SAAADI. Trimming left V 2 bases short and J 4 bases short, with 5 bases between. In nucleotides, the CDR3 is TGCGCCAGCAGTGAGCAGGGCACTGAAGCTTTCTTT. This codes for CASSEQGTEAFF.

Points on this clone: A junction boundary mismatches the germline segment, possibly from a read error. The chain couples TRBV20-1 to TRBJ1-2; 7 bases map to TRBD1. There are 10 residues in the CDR3. Germline values: CDR1 DFQATT, CDR2 SNEGSKA (reference sequence). This chain's CDR3 is CSASRQGFTF. CDR3 nucleotides: TGCAGTGCTAGTAGACAGGGCTTCACCTTC.

The chain employs TRBV18 and TRBJ2-3; 7 bases align to TRBD2. Germline V CDR1 and CDR2: KGHSH, LQKENI. The CDR3 sequence is 15 residues long. V gave up 4 bases and J gave up 0 bases; unmatched junction bases: 4. The CDR3 DNA reads TGTGCCAGCTCACGAACTAGCGAGAGCACAGATACGCAGTATTTT. Protein sequence: CASSRTSESTDTQYF.

This chain connects TRBV4-3 to TRBJ2-3, with unresolved D. The CDR3 is 15 residues long. V shed 0 bases and J shed 0 bases, with 7 bases lying between them. CDR1 is LGHNA, CDR2 YSLEER, per germline. CDR3 sequence (DNA): TGCGCCAGCAGCCAAGACTTACTTAGCACAGATACGCAGTATTTT. This gives the protein CASSQDLLSTDTQYF.

This chain connects TRBV13 to TRBJ2-1, with TRBD2 matching 11 bases. CDR1 is PRHDT, CDR2 FYEKMQ, per germline (reference sequence). The CDR3 is made up of 15 amino acids. The ends lost 1 base at V and 7 bases at J; junction bases unmatched: 3. CDR3 DNA sequence: TGTGCCAGCAGCTTAGCGGGACTAGCGGAAAATGAGCAGTTCTTC. It specifies CASSLAGLAENEQFF.

This sequence joins TRBV5-4 and TRBJ2-7; 8 positions match TRBD1. CDR1 and CDR2 (germline): SGHNT, YYREEE (reference sequence). The CDR3 covers 15 residues. Germline trimming cut 3 bases from V and 0 bases from J; bases unmatched to any gene: 5. CDR3 residues: CASSSIGTGSYEQYF. In DNA form, the CDR3 reads TGTGCCAGCAGCTCAATTGGGACAGGCTCCTACGAGCAGTACTTC.

The chain employs TRBV4-3 and TRBJ2-3, with TRBD2 identical over 12 bases. Germline V lookup: CDR1 LGHNA, CDR2 YSLEER. CDR3 size: 17 residues. V shed 0 bases, J shed 6 bases, and the junction held 7 bases outside the gene matches. CDR3 nucleotide sequence: TGCGCCAGCAGCCAAGATCCCCTAGCGGGAGGGCAGGATACGCAGTATTTT. This sequence encodes CASSQDPLAGGQDTQYF.

The V call is TRBV7-9, the J call TRBJ1-1; 8 bases match TRBD1. The CDR3 contains 13 residues. CDR1 SEHNR and CDR2 FQNEAQ come from the germline V gene (reference sequence). V shed 9 bases and J 7 bases; nucleotides not matched to a gene: 10. The CDR3 sequence: CASDTQGASEAFF. The CDR3 DNA is TGTGCCAGTGACACGCAGGGGGCGAGTGAAGCTTTCTTT.